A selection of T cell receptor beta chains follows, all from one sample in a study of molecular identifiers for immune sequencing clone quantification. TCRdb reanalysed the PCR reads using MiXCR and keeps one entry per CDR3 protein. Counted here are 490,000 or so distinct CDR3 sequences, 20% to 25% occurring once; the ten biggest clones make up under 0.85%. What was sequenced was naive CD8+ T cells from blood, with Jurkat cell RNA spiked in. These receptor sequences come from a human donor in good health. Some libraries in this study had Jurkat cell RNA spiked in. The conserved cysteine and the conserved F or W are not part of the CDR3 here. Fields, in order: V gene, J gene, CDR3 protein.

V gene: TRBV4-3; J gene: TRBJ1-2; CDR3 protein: ASSQDRGDYGYT
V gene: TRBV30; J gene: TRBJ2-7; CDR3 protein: AWSSGTGAYEQY
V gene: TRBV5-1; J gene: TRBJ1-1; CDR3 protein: ASSAGQGANTEAF
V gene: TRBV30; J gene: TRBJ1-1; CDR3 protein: AWSGQGTAEAF
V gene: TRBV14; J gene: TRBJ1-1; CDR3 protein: ASSPISSTEAF
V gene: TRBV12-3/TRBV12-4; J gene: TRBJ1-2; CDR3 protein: ASSPVTTGTYGYT
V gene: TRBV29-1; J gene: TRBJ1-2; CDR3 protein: SARTGYGYA
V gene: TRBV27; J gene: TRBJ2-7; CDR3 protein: ASSLYSSGYEQY
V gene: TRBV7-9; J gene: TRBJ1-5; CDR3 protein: ASGLPGNQPQH
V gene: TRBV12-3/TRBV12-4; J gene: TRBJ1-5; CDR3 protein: ASSAQGVSNQPQH
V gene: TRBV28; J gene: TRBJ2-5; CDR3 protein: ASSQYRGSETQY
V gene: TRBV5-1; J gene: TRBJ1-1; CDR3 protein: ASSLWAGADTEAF
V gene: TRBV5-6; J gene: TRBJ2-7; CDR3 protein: ASKPLESSYEQY
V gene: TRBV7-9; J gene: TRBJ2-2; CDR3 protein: ASNVGTSGPTNTGELF
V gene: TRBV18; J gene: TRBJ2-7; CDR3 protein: ASSPQDGSYEQY
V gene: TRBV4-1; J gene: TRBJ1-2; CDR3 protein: ASSQGQGKGDWGYT
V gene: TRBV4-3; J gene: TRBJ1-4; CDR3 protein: ASSQDSTGGTNEKLS
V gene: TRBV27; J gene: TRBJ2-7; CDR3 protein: ASSLSGQGGSYEQY
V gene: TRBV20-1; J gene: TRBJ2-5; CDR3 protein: SAATSNKYQETQY
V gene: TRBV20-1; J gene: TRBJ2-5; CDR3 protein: SATESTSGAGETQY
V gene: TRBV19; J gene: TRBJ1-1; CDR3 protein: ASTTAAEAF
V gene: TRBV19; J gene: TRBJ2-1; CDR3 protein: ASTPDTSGPNEQF
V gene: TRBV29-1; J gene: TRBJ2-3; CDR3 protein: STGLAESTDTQY
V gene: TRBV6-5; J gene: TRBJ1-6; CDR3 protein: ASSWTGPSSSYNSPLH
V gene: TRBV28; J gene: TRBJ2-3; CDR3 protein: ASSLIGTSGLNTDTQY
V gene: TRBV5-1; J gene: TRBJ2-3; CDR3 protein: ASSRTLTDTQY
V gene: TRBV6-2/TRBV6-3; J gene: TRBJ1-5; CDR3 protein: ASRNSLYSNQPQH
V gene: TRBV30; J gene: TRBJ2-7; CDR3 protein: AWSVPYRADRGVGEQY
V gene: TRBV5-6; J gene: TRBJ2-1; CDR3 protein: ASSWGLPNEQF
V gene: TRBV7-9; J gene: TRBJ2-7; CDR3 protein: ASSLPGTGGEQY
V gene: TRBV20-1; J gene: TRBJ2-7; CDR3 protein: SARSLGEGPYEQY
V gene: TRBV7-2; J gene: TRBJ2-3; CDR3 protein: ASSPGLKRYTDTQY
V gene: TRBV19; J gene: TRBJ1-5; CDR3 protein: ASSISHYYNQPQH
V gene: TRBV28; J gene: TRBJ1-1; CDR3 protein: ASTTRDGWTEAF
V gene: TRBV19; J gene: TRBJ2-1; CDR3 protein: ASGVLSPYNEQF
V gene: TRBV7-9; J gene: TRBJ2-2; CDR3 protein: ASSLGDGELF
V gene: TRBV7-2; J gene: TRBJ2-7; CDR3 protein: ASSLSARFAYEQY
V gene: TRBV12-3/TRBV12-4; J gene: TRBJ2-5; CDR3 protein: ASSTLAGGLKETQY
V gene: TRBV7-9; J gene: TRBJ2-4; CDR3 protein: ASSSPTGRSKNIQY
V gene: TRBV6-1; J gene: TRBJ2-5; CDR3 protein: ASSERRLSETQY
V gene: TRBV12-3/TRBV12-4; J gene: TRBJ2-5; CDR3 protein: ASSMGQQETQY
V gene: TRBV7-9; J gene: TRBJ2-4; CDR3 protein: ASSLVEGKNIQY
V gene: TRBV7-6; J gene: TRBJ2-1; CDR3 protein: ASSFGQGSYNEQF
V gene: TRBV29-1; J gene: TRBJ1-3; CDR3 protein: SVENLSRSGNTIY
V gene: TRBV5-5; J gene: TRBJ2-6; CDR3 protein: ASSLTGIYSGANVLT
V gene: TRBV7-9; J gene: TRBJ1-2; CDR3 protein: ASSLQADYGYT
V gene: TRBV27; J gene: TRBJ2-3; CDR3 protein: ASSPRTVLSIDTQY
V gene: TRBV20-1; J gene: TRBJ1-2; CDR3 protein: SARPDNPGYT
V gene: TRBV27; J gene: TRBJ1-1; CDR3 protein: ASSWGVRTEAF
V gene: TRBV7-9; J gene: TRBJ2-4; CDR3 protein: ASSHLQGAKNIQY
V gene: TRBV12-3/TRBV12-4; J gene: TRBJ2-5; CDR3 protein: ASSLRGGGEETQY
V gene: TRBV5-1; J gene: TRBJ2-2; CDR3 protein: ASSLGLAGGSSHNGELF
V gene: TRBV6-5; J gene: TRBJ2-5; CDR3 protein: ASPPGTSQETQY
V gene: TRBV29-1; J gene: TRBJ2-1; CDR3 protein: SVDAGVANEQF
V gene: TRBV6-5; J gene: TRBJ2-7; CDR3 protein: ASSYSIGYEQY